This TCR beta chain comes out of a study of blood T cell repertoires in COVID-19. Study overall: COVID-19 samples, acute and convalescent, were from the United States, Italy and Spain. PBMCs, B-cell-depleted T cells, or T cells were the source of the cDNA or gDNA that made up the material.

In the original processing: From reference gene primer amplification, estimates of nucleated cell counts were derived. The assay was immunoSEQ multiplex PCR, and TCRdb's table has in-frame clones only and misses some. D and trimming were read from the DNA, whereas the V and J calls and clone size are those reported in that table. The sample records about 58,000 clones, about 79% being singletons. CDR1 is SGHTS and CDR2 is YDEGEE in the germline V gene. With V trimmed by 0 bases and J by 1 base, 9 bases remained unmatched. There are 17 residues in the CDR3. The clonotype originates from a human donor in a cohort sampled during active COVID-19. The sequenced material came from peripheral blood. This chain uses TRBV5-8 with TRBJ2-7; 8 nucleotides line up with TRBD1. The CDR3 coding sequence is TGTGCCAGCAGCTTGGGCAGGGGGCAGATCTCTTCCTACGAGCAGTACTTC. This sequence encodes CASSLGRGQISSYEQYF.